This is a list of T cell receptor beta chains from one sample in a study of sequential checkpoint blockade in melanoma. Sequenced by immunoSEQ multiplex PCR; TCRdb stores in-frame clones only, minus some. The table records 2,000 to 2,500 clones, more than 20% of them present only once. The sequences come from tumor tissue (inferred from file names), collected from a patient given nivolumab and ipilimumab in sequence. The receptors shown here come from a human donor with melanoma. The CDR3 runs from the conserved cysteine through the conserved F or W. D genes are given only for firm matches. The size entry is marked missing in some rows and otherwise reads once, few, many or a size class.

d_call clone_size j_call v_call cdr3_aa cdr3_nt
. . TRBJ2-3 TRBV6-8 CASSDSTKGDTDTQYF TGTGCCAGCAGTGACTCGACGAAGGGTGACACAGATACGCAGTATTTT
. . TRBJ1-2 TRBV28 CASSLAGNYGYTF TGTGCCAGCAGTTTGGCAGGCAACTATGGCTACACCTTC
. few TRBJ1-3 TRBV28 CASSWEGSGNTIYF TGTGCCAGCAGTTGGGAGGGTTCTGGAAACACCATATATTTT
. medium-sized TRBJ2-3 TRBV11-3 CASSLNPASTDTQYF TGTGCCAGCAGTCTGAATCCCGCCTCCACAGATACGCAGTATTTT
. . TRBJ1-2 TRBV29-1 CSVEWTVNYGYTF TGCAGCGTTGAATGGACAGTGAACTATGGCTACACCTTC
. few TRBJ1-2 TRBV11-3 CASSLPLQGYGYTF TGTGCCAGCAGCCTCCCACTGCAGGGCTATGGCTACACCTTC
. few TRBJ1-5 TRBV6-8 CASSSLINQPQHF TGTGCCAGCAGTTCCTTGATAAATCAGCCCCAGCATTTT
. . TRBJ1-3 TRBV28 CASRREPGNTIYF TGTGCCAGCAGGCGTGAACCGGGGAACACCATATATTTT
. medium-sized TRBJ1-5 TRBV11-3 CASSLGFGNQPQHF TGTGCCAGCAGCTTGGGGTTTGGGAATCAGCCCCAGCATTTT
TRBD2 . TRBJ2-1 TRBV7-1 CASSLGLAWEQFF TGTGCCAGCAGCTTAGGACTAGCCTGGGAGCAGTTCTTC
. . TRBJ1-1 TRBV5-1 CASSLGTANTEAFF TGCGCCAGCAGCTTGGGGACGGCGAACACTGAAGCTTTCTTT
TRBD1 . TRBJ1-1 TRBV19 CASSWGQGLPEAFF TGTGCCAGTAGTTGGGGACAGGGGTTACCTGAAGCTTTCTTT
. medium-sized TRBJ2-4 TRBV11-3 CASSLGAGQNIQYF TGTGCCAGCAGCTTAGGGGCAGGTCAAAACATTCAGTACTTC
. once TRBJ1-1 TRBV5-1 CASSLGQTNTEAFF TGCGCCAGCAGCTTGGGTCAGACGAACACTGAAGCTTTCTTT
TRBD2 few TRBJ2-1 TRBV6-8 CAIGRSAGGRDEQFF TGTGCCATCGGTAGGTCGGCGGGAGGCCGAGATGAGCAGTTCTTC
. . TRBJ1-1 TRBV25-1 CASSRVNTEAFF TGTGCCAGCAGTCGGGTGAACACTGAAGCTTTCTTT
. few TRBJ1-2 TRBV19 CASSQGGLNYGYTF TGTGCCAGTAGTCAAGGCGGTCTCAACTATGGCTACACCTTC
. . TRBJ2-1 TRBV19 CASRTLQRITYNEQFF TGTGCCAGTAGGACCCTACAGAGAATTACCTACAATGAGCAGTTCTTC
. once TRBJ2-5 TRBV14 CASSQGGVPYF TGTGCCAGCAGCCAAGGGGGGGTTCCCTACTTC
TRBD2 . TRBJ2-1 TRBV5-1 CASSPSSGLYNEQFF TGCGCCAGCAGCCCCTCTAGCGGACTTTACAATGAGCAGTTCTTC
. few TRBJ1-5 TRBV11-3 CASSQLATINQPQHF TGTGCCAGCAGCCAGCTAGCCACTATAAATCAGCCCCAGCATTTT
. few TRBJ1-1 TRBV29-1 CSVGGWNTEAFF TGCAGCGTGGGGGGGTGGAACACTGAAGCTTTCTTT
TRBD2 medium-sized TRBJ2-1 TRBV6-1 CASSEASGRADEQFF TGTGCCAGCAGTGAAGCCTCCGGGAGGGCCGATGAGCAGTTCTTC
. large TRBJ1-1 TRBV19 CASSITATAEAFF TGTGCCAGTAGTATAACCGCGACGGCTGAAGCTTTCTTT
. . TRBJ2-1 TRBV19 CASSMQGVGNEQFF TGTGCCAGTAGTATGCAGGGAGTAGGCAATGAGCAGTTCTTC
TRBD1 few TRBJ1-4 TRBV6-8 CASSGIPGQGAGMPNEKLFF TGTGCCAGCAGTGGGATCCCCGGACAGGGGGCCGGAATGCCTAATGAAAAACTGTTTTTT
. . TRBJ1-5 TRBV6-8 CASTGYYGQPQHF TGTGCCAGCACAGGGTATTATGGTCAGCCCCAGCATTTT
TRBD1 . TRBJ2-1 TRBV10-2 CASRRDRVTNEQFF TGCGCCAGCAGGAGGGACAGGGTGACCAATGAGCAGTTCTTC
. . TRBJ2-5 TRBV18 CASSPGAQETQYF TGTGCCAGCTCACCTGGAGCCCAAGAGACCCAGTACTTC
TRBD1 . TRBJ1-1 TRBV6-8 CASSPTTGGNTEAFF TGTGCCAGCAGTCCGACAACAGGGGGTAACACTGAAGCTTTCTTT
TRBD1 few TRBJ1-2 TRBV4-1 CASSPKGLGQDYGYTF TGCGCCAGCAGCCCTAAAGGGTTGGGACAGGACTATGGCTACACCTTC
. few TRBJ1-1 TRBV6-8 CATFPGGRGSNTEAFF TGTGCCACCTTCCCCGGGGGGAGGGGTTCGAACACTGAAGCTTTCTTT
. . TRBJ2-3 TRBV28 CASSSFMSRDNTDTQYF TGTGCCAGCAGTTCTTTCATGAGTAGGGACAACACAGATACGCAGTATTTT
. medium-sized TRBJ1-4 TRBV11-3 CASSSLSWTNEKLFF TGTGCCAGCAGCTCCCTCTCTTGGACTAATGAAAAACTGTTTTTT
TRBD1 . TRBJ1-6 TRBV9 CASSVTGNSPLHF TGTGCCAGCAGCGTGACAGGGAATTCACCCCTCCACTTT
. few TRBJ2-7 TRBV6-8 CASSVDFYEQYF TGTGCCAGCAGTGTCGACTTCTACGAGCAGTACTTC
. few TRBJ1-4 TRBV15 CATSVLTSNEKLFF TGTGCCACCAGCGTGTTAACTTCTAATGAAAAACTGTTTTTT
. few TRBJ1-1 TRBV30 CAWSVKWGQNTEAFF TGTGCCTGGAGTGTTAAGTGGGGGCAGAACACTGAAGCTTTCTTT
TRBD1 . TRBJ1-3 TRBV30 CAWSPTGTGNTIYF TGTGCCTGGAGTCCGACAGGGACTGGAAACACCATATATTTT
. . TRBJ2-5 TRBV6-8 CASSYGRQGGETQYF TGTGCCAGCAGTTACGGGAGACAGGGAGGAGAGACCCAGTACTTC